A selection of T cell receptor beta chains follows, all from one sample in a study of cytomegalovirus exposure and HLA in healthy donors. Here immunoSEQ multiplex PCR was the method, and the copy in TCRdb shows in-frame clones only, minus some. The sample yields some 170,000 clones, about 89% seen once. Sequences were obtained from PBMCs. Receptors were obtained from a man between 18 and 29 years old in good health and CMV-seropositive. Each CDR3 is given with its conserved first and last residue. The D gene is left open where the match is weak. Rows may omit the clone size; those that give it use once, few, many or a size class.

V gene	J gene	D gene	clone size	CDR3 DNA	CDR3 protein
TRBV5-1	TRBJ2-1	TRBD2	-	TGCGCCAGCAGCTATAGCGGGATGGGGTCCTACAATGAGCAGTTCTTC	CASSYSGMGSYNEQFF
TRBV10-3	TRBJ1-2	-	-	TGTGCCATCAGTGAGGTCTCAATGGAGGCGGGTGGCTACACCTTC	CAISEVSMEAGGYTF
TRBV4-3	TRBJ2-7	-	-	TGCGCCAGCAGCCAAGATAATAGACAGGCCTACGAGCAGTACTTC	CASSQDNRQAYEQYF
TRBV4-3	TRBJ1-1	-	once	TGCGCCAGCAGCTTCAGGTTGAACACTGAAGCTTTCTTT	CASSFRLNTEAFF
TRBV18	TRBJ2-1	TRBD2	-	TGTGCCAGCTCACGGACTAGCGGGGGATACAATGAGCAGTTCTTC	CASSRTSGGYNEQFF
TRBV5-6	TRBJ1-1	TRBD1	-	TGTGCCAGCAGCCCGTGGACAGGGGGCCAGAGTACTGAAGCTTTCTTT	CASSPWTGGQSTEAFF
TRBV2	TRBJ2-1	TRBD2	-	TGTGCCAGCAGAATTAGCGGGAGCTCCTACAATGAGCAGTTCTTC	CASRISGSSYNEQFF
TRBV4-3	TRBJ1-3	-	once	TGCGCCAGCAGCCAAGATTGGCAGGGGACTGGAAACACCATATATTTT	CASSQDWQGTGNTIYF
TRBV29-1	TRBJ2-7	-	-	TGCAGCGTTGTTTCTCGACGAGGGCAGTACTTC	CSVVSRRGQYF
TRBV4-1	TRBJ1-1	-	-	TGCGCCAGCAGCCAAAGGGGGTTCGGCAGGAACACTGAAGCTTTCTTT	CASSQRGFGRNTEAFF
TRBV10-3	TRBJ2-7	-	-	TGTGCCGCACATGGGGACATAATAACCGAGCAGTACTTC	CAAHGDIITEQYF
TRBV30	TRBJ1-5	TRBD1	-	TGTGCCTGGAGTAAACAGGGACAGGGGAATCAGCCCCAGCATTTT	CAWSKQGQGNQPQHF
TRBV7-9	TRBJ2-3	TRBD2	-	TGTGCCAGCAGCTTAGGTGGGCTAGCGGGGAAAGATACGCAGTATTTT	CASSLGGLAGKDTQYF
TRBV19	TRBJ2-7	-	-	TGTGCCAGTTCGATAACCGAGGGTTCTGGCTACGAGCAGTACTTC	CASSITEGSGYEQYF
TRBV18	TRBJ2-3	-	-	TGTGCCAGCTCTCCCTCTAGCACAGATACGCAGTATTTT	CASSPSSTDTQYF
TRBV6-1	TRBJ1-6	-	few	TGTGCCGGAGGGGTTGCGGATAATTCACCCCTCCACTTT	CAGGVADNSPLHF
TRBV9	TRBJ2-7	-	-	TGTGCCAGCAGCCCAACCCCCGCGGGCGAGCAGTACTTC	CASSPTPAGEQYF
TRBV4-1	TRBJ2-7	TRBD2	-	TGCGCCAGCAGCCCAGAGCGGGGGGGCCTCTACGAGCAGTACTTC	CASSPERGGLYEQYF
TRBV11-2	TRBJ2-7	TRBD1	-	TGTGCCAGCAGCTTCGGGACAGGAGCCTACGAGCAGTACTTC	CASSFGTGAYEQYF
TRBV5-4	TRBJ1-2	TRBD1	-	TGTGCCAGCAGCATACGGGGACAGGCGGGTGGCTACACCTTC	CASSIRGQAGGYTF
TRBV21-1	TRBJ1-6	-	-	TGTGCCAGCAGCATAGGACAGGGTAAGGGTTCACCCCTCCACTTT	CASSIGQGKGSPLHF
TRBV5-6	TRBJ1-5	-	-	TGTGCCAGCAGCCAAGGCCCGGGAGTTGGCAATCAGCCCCAGCATTTT	CASSQGPGVGNQPQHF
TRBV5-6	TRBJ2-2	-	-	TGTGCCAGCAGACCCGACCGGGAAGAAGGGCATACCGGGGAGCTGTTTTTT	CASRPDREEGHTGELFF
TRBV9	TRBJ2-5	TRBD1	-	TGTGCCAGCAGCGTAGCCCCCGGGACAGAACAAGAGACCCAGTACTTC	CASSVAPGTEQETQYF
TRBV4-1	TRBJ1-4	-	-	TGCGCCAGCAGCCAAGAAGTGCGGGGCGGGAGTGAAAAACTGTTTTTT	CASSQEVRGGSEKLFF
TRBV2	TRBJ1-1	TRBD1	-	TGTGCCAGCATTATGGACAGGGAGACTGAAGCTTTCTTT	CASIMDRETEAFF
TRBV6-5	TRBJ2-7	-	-	TGTGCCAGCAGGAAAGGACAGAGCTCCTACGAGCAGTACTTC	CASRKGQSSYEQYF
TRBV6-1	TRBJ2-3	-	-	TGTGCCAGCAGACGGGGGAGCACAGATACGCAGTATTTT	CASRRGSTDTQYF
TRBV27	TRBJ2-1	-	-	TGTGCCAGCAGTTGGGGTACGAGCGGAACCCACAATGAGCAGTTCTTC	CASSWGTSGTHNEQFF
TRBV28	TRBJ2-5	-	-	TGTGCCAGCAGTTCCTTAGAAGAGACCCAGTACTTC	CASSSLEETQYF
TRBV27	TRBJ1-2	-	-	TGTGCCAGGACAGAAAACTATGGCTACACCTTC	CARTENYGYTF
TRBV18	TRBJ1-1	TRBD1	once	TGTGCCAGCTCACCGCCGGACAGGGGCCAGAACACTGAAGCTTTCTTT	CASSPPDRGQNTEAFF
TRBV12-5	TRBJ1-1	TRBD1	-	TGTGCTAGTGGCCCGCAGACAGGGGTATTGAACACTGAAGCTTTCTTT	CASGPQTGVLNTEAFF
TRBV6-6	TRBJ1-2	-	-	TGTGCCAGCAGCCAGGACAGCTACTATGGCTACACCTTC	CASSQDSYYGYTF
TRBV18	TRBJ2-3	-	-	TGTGCCAGCTCACCTGGCTTAGATACGCAGTATTTT	CASSPGLDTQYF
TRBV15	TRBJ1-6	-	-	TGTGCCACCAGCAGACCCCCGGGGTCTAATTCACCCCTCCACTTT	CATSRPPGSNSPLHF
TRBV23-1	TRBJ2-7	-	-	TGCGCCAGCATTAGTGCGACAGCTTACGAGCAGTACTTC	CASISATAYEQYF
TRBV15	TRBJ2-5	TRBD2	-	TGTGCCACCAGCAGAGACAAGGCTAGCGGGCTGCAAGAGACCCAGTACTTC	CATSRDKASGLQETQYF
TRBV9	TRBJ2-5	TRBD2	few	TGTGCCAGCAGCGTTGGCGGGAGCCAAGAGACCCAGTACTTC	CASSVGGSQETQYF
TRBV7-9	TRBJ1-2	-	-	TGTGCCAGCAGTCATGCCCCGGGATCTTCATGGGGCTACACCTTC	CASSHAPGSSWGYTF